Below, 8 T cell receptor beta chains from the same sample are listed, as sequenced in a study of metastatic and nonmetastatic thyroid tumors. TCRdb re-called clones via MiXCR from the PCR reads. The data contain under 50,000 clones, approximately 24% of them singletons. All patients were treatment-naive before thyroid surgery. The sequencing input was blood. The origin of the receptors is a male donor with papillary thyroid cancer or a benign thyroid nodule (not recorded which). Some clones in this sample may be carry-over from other donors' samples.

The chain carries TRBV20-1 and TRBJ2-7; D is perhaps TRBD2 (5 bases). CDR3 size: 15 residues. V lost 0 bases and J lost 2, with 14 bases in between. Germline V gene lookup returns CDR1 DFQATT and CDR2 SNEGSKA (reference sequence). The CDR3 DNA sequence: TGCAGTGCTAGAGATCCTAAACGGGGAACCTACGAGCAGTACTTC. Protein product: CSARDPKRGTYEQYF.

This clone came up many times. This chain uses TRBV27 with TRBJ2-1; D remains unclear. Trimming shortened V by 4 bases and J by 6 bases, and 10 bases separated the two germline ends. Germline-derived CDR1 and CDR2 are MNHEY and SMNVEV (reference sequence). The CDR3 totals 13 residues. CDR3 sequence: CASSYTVGNEQFF. The CDR3 DNA is TGTGCCAGCAGTTATACAGTCGGCAATGAGCAGTTCTTC.

On this clone: A read error may produce the germline difference seen at one junction end. The gene calls are TRBV10-2 and TRBJ2-5; D may be TRBD1 or TRBD2 (5 bases each). This CDR3 contains 14 residues. Germline V CDR1 and CDR2: WSHSY, SAAADI. The CDR3 is CASSECSLGETQNF. CDR3 in DNA: TGCGCCAGCAGTGAGTGTAGCTTGGGGGAGACGCAGAACTTC.

This clone was recorded a few times. This may be a read error: a much more frequent sequence differs by one nucleotide. This sample also contains other DNA sequences that code for the same CDR3. V usage is TRBV5-4 and J usage is TRBJ1-1; D gene ambiguous. This CDR3 spans 14 amino acids. The germline CDR1 and CDR2 sequences are SGHNT and YYREEE (reference sequence). CDR3 region: CASSLVHENTEAFF. The CDR3 DNA reads TGTGCCAGCAGCTTGGTACACGAGAACACTGAAGCTTTTTTT.

Concerning this clone itself: Lacking the conserved final phenylalanine or tryptophan, this CDR3 likely reflects a read error. This rearrangement joins TRBV11-2 to TRBJ2-1; TRBD1 is a possible D gene (6 bases). V was clipped by 5 bases and J by 0 bases, with 14 bases between them. This CDR3 has 16 amino acids. Germline CDR1 and CDR2: SGHAT and FQNNGV. The CDR3 is CASSPQGGRSYNEQFS. The CDR3 region has the DNA TGTGCCAGCAGCCCACAGGGTGGTCGCTCCTACAATGAGCAGTTCTCC.

In its sample, this clone was seen many times. The chain employs TRBV6-1 and TRBJ1-5; D is ambiguous. Germline-derived CDR1 and CDR2 are MNHNS and SASEGT. V was trimmed by 4 bases and J by 1 base, leaving 11 bases between them. The CDR3 spans 15 residues. The CDR3: CASSAWTTSNQPQHF. As DNA, the CDR3 is TGTGCCAGCAGTGCGTGGACGACCAGCAATCAGCCCCAGCATTTT.

To note about this clone: One end of the junction is discordant with germline, which a read error may explain. The DNA for the CDR3 is TGTGCCAGTACCTATAGGGGACCTCAGCGGGCCGGGGAGCTGTCTTTT. This gives the protein CASTYRGPQRAGELSF. V gene TRBV19 combines with J gene TRBJ2-2; possible D gene TRBD2, 6 bases. The germline CDR1 and CDR2 sequences are LNHDA and SQIVND (reference sequence). The CDR3 totals 16 residues.

This clone rates as medium-sized (0.01 to 0.1%). The V and J genes are TRBV6-1 and TRBJ2-7; 7 positions agree with TRBD2. The V segment lost 5 bases and the J segment 5 bases; nucleotides outside the gene matches: 9. This CDR3 has 14 amino acids. The germline gives CDR1 MNHNS, CDR2 SASEGT. The CDR3 loop is CASSTGLESDEQYF. CDR3 DNA: TGTGCCAGCAGTACAGGACTAGAAAGTGACGAGCAGTACTTC.